This T cell receptor (beta chain) was captured by sequencing in a study of cytomegalovirus exposure and HLA in healthy donors. Study outcomes and limitations: The HLA-A and HLA-B alleles of most subjects were reportedly predicted accurately from TCR beta sequences.

About this clone itself: Antigen: not known.

The PCR ran on 60 Vbeta and 13 Jbeta primers. The data were produced by immunoSEQ multiplex PCR, yet TCRdb's version contains in-frame clones alone and is incomplete. The table includes 150,000 to 200,000 clones, roughly 88% detected once. The receptor comes from a man over 45 in good health and CMV-seropositive. Sequenced: PBMCs.

CDR3 in DNA: TGTGCCAGCAGCCCGCAACTAGCGGGATTTAGCACAGATACGCAGTATTTT. This gives the protein CASSPQLAGFSTDTQYF. J is TRBJ2-3 and V is TRBV9, with 10 bases identical to TRBD2. This CDR3 spans 17 amino acids. V was clipped by 4 bases and J by 0 bases; unmatched bases: 8. In germline, CDR1 is SGDLS, CDR2 YYNGEE.